Shown below are 2 T cell receptor beta chains from a single sample sequenced in a study of regulatory T cells in long-lasting Graves disease. Building of the TCR beta libraries involved iRepertoire HTBI primers and Arm-PCR of CDR3 regions. A single record per CDR3 protein comes from TCRdb applying MiXCR to the multiplex PCR reads. This table holds 300,000 to 400,000 distinct CDR3 sequences, around 16% found once. Time point of the sample: newly diagnosed GD, antithyroid drugs for less than 3 months. Making the TCR library involved RNA that had been extracted from PBMCs. The sequenced sample was peripheral blood mononuclear cells (PBMCs), obtained at new diagnosis, from a patient treated with antithyroid drugs. These receptors all stem from a female donor with Graves disease.

This clonotype was recorded many times. The CDR3 does not close with the conserved phenylalanine or tryptophan, likely indicating a read error. The chain recombines TRBV7-6 with TRBJ1-1; TRBD1 is a possible D gene (6 bases). The germline CDR1 and CDR2 sequences are SGHVS and FNYEAQ. The CDR3 sequence is 14 residues long. The V and J ends lost 5 bases and 1 base respectively, with 11 bases between them. DNA for the CDR3: TGTGCCAGCAGCCCGGGACATAGGAACACTGAAGCTTTCCTT. This translates into CASSPGHRNTEAFL.

This clonotype has just a few counts. V is TRBV7-9 and J is TRBJ2-7, with TRBD1 identical over 7 bases. With V trimmed by 2 bases and J by 2 bases, 6 bases remained unmatched. The CDR3 runs 15 residues. From germline, CDR1 is SEHNR and CDR2 FQNEAQ (reference sequence). The CDR3 loop reads CASSLFWDRTYEQYF. CDR3 sequence (DNA): TGTGCCAGCAGCTTATTTTGGGACAGAACCTACGAGCAGTACTTC.